One and the same sample provided the 20 T cell receptor beta chains below, sequenced in a study of blood T cell repertoires in COVID-19. Method: immunoSEQ multiplex PCR; TCRdb's copy keeps in-frame clones and lacks some. The repertoire has around 140,000 clones, over 75% of them found once; the top ten carry over 1.5%. Sequenced sample: peripheral blood. The source is a man in his sixties or seventies with acute or convalescent COVID-19.

This clone is a singleton in its sample. The V call is TRBV6-5, the J call TRBJ1-1; 12 nucleotides line up with TRBD1. Germline CDR1 and CDR2: MNHEY and SVGAGI. This CDR3 has 14 amino acids. The junction had 9 bases not matched to a gene; V was cut back by 2 bases and J by 14 bases. As DNA, the CDR3 is TGTGCCAGCAGTTACACGGGACAGGGGGCTAATTCCTTCTTT. This codes for CASSYTGQGANSFF.

The J gene is TRBJ1-6, the V gene TRBV27; possible D gene TRBD1, 6 bases. V was shortened by 7 bases and J by 8 bases, with 12 bases between the two germline ends. CDR3 length: 13 amino acids. Germline CDR1 reads MNHEY; CDR2 reads SMNVEV (reference sequence). The CDR3 reads CASTRTADSPLHF. The CDR3 region has the DNA TGTGCCAGCACTCGGACAGCGGATTCACCCCTCCACTTT.

This clone occurred a few times. The V gene is TRBV6-1, the J gene TRBJ2-3; 10 bases are shared with TRBD1. CDR1 MNHNS and CDR2 SASEGT come from the germline V gene. This CDR3 has 15 amino acids. The ends lost 2 bases at V and 3 bases at J; junction bases unmatched: 2. CDR3: CASSEQDRGTDTQYF. In DNA, the CDR3 is TGTGCCAGCAGTGAACAGGACAGGGGGACAGATACGCAGTATTTT.

The V and J genes are TRBV19 and TRBJ1-3; 7 positions agree with TRBD1. The CDR3 loop spans 15 amino acids. The V segment lost 5 bases and the J segment 0 bases; nucleotides outside the gene matches: 4. Germline-derived CDR1 and CDR2 are LNHDA and SQIVND (reference sequence). The CDR3 bases are TGTGCCAGTAGTGTCGACAGGGACTCTGGAAACACCATATATTTT. Translation gives CASSVDRDSGNTIYF.

Only one count was recorded for this clone. V and J are TRBV5-1 and TRBJ1-1; no clear D gene. V was cut by 0 bases and J by 1 base, with 10 bases left in between. The CDR3 consists of 15 residues. Germline V gene data show CDR1 as SGHRS and CDR2 as YFSETQ. CDR3 coding DNA: TGCGCCAGCAGCTTGGATGGGAGTTCGAACACTGAAGCTTTCTTT. Translating gives CASSLDGSSNTEAFF.

The rearrangement uses TRBV7-3 and TRBJ2-2; TRBD1 agrees at 11 bases. V lost 4 bases to trimming and J lost 5 bases; unmatched junction nucleotides: 6. The CDR3 extends over 16 amino acids. The germline V gene has CDR1 SGHTA and CDR2 FQGTGA. In DNA, the CDR3 is TGTGCCAGCAGCTCTGGACAGGGGGCCAGGACCGGGGAGCTGTTTTTT. Its protein product is CASSSGQGARTGELFF.

The chain is built from TRBV5-1 and TRBJ2-6, with a weak D call TRBD1 (6 bases). Germline lookup yields CDR1 SGHRS and CDR2 YFSETQ. The ends were cut back, 2 bases at V and 0 bases at J, with 9 bases in the middle. The CDR3 spans 16 residues. CDR3 DNA sequence: TGCGCCAGCAGCTTACAGGGATTCTCTGGGGCCAACGTCCTGACTTTC. It is translated as CASSLQGFSGANVLTF.

V gene TRBV5-1 combines with J gene TRBJ2-3, with 9 positions matching TRBD2. V gave up 5 bases and J gave up 4 bases; unmatched junction bases: 8. The CDR3 spans 15 residues. CDR1 and CDR2 (germline): SGHRS, YFSETQ. CDR3 amino acids: CASSPPGLAADTQYF. The CDR3 region has the DNA TGCGCCAGCAGTCCCCCGGGACTAGCAGCAGATACGCAGTATTTT.

To note about this clone: The junction shows a germline mismatch at one end, possibly a read error. The V gene is TRBV5-4, the J gene TRBJ2-5; D ambiguous. Germline CDR1 and CDR2: SGHNT and YYREEE (reference sequence). The CDR3 is made up of 13 amino acids. As DNA, the CDR3 is TGTGCCAGCACCTTGGCAGGTCAAGAGACCCAGTACTTC. This sequence encodes CASTLAGQETQYF.

The chain uses TRBV7-2 and TRBJ2-3, with D maybe TRBD2 (5 bases). With 5 bases removed from V and 5 bases from J, the gap between germline ends came to 23 bases. In germline, CDR1 is SGHTA, CDR2 FQGNSA. This CDR3 region has 17 residues. This CDR3 is CASSQFKRIGREDTQYF. The DNA for the CDR3 is TGTGCCAGCAGCCAATTTAAGCGGATAGGCCGGGAAGATACGCAGTATTTT.

The V gene is TRBV7-6, the J gene TRBJ1-3, with 7 bases fitting TRBD1. V lost 4 bases to trimming and J lost 2 bases; unmatched junction nucleotides: 8. Germline V CDR1 and CDR2: SGHVS, FNYEAQ. The CDR3 consists of 16 residues. The CDR3 loop is CASSSRQGITGNTIYF. CDR3 bases: TGTGCCAGCAGCTCTAGACAGGGAATCACTGGAAACACCATATATTTT.

This clone was seen more than once but under ten times. CDR3 sequence reads: CASSYSLAGQSYEQYF. For the CDR3, the DNA is TGTGCCAGCAGTTACTCGCTAGCGGGTCAATCCTACGAGCAGTACTTC. The chain is built from TRBV6-5 and TRBJ2-7, with TRBD2 matching 8 bases. V shed 0 bases and J 1 base; nucleotides not matched to a gene: 5. The CDR3 spans 16 residues. CDR1 and CDR2 from the germline V gene are MNHEY and SVGAGI.

CDR3 sequence: CASSQESGRRNIQYF. The DNA of the CDR3 is TGTGCCAGCAGCCAAGAGTCAGGGAGGAGAAACATTCAGTACTTC. This chain links TRBV3-1 (or the pseudogene TRBV3-2) with TRBJ2-4; possibly TRBD2 for D (6 bases). Per germline, CDR1 LGHDT and CDR2 YNNKEL (reference sequence). This CDR3 region has 15 residues. V lost 0 bases to trimming and J lost 6 bases, with 12 bases between them.

V usage is TRBV11-2 and J usage is TRBJ2-7; 8 bases agree with TRBD1. The germline V gene encodes CDR1 SGHAT and CDR2 FQNNGV. V trimming: 5 bases; J trimming: 6 bases; junction bases outside the gene matches: 12. The CDR3 has 15 residues. The CDR3 DNA is TGTGCCAGCAGCGGCATGAGACAGGGGTTCGGCGAGCAGTACTTC. This translates into CASSGMRQGFGEQYF.

The chain employs TRBV10-3 and TRBJ2-7; tentatively, D is TRBD1 (5 bases). The V and J ends lost 3 bases and 5 bases respectively, with 14 bases between them. The germline CDR1 and CDR2 sequences are ENHRY and SYGVKD. The CDR3 runs 14 residues. CDR3 DNA sequence: TGTGCCATCAGTGATGGGGCAGGGCTGGACGAGCAGTACTTC. Its translation: CAISDGAGLDEQYF.

V gene TRBV19 combines with J gene TRBJ2-1, with TRBD1 identical over 11 bases. The CDR3 length is 16 residues. CDR1 is LNHDA, CDR2 SQIVND, per germline (reference sequence). J lost 3 bases, V lost 4 bases, and 5 bases had no gene match. The CDR3 here is CASSTTGTGGYNEQFF. Written as DNA, the CDR3 is TGTGCCAGTAGTACTACCGGGACAGGGGGCTACAATGAGCAGTTCTTC.

The CDR3 DNA follows: TGTGCCAGCAGTGATGGGGGGGCAACTAATGAAAAACTGTTTTTT. It encodes CASSDGGATNEKLFF. The chain combines TRBV6-1 with TRBJ1-4, with D perhaps TRBD1 (5 bases). V was cut by 3 bases and J by 0 bases, with 8 bases left in between. CDR1 and CDR2 from the germline V gene are MNHNS and SASEGT. The CDR3 is 15 amino acids.

This rearrangement joins TRBV20-1 to TRBJ2-2, with 7 bases identical to TRBD2. The CDR3 extends over 11 amino acids. CDR1 is DFQATT, CDR2 SNEGSKA, per germline (reference sequence). J gave up 12 bases and V 4 bases, and 5 bases lay outside the gene matches. Here the CDR3 DNA reads TGCAGTGCTAAAGGGAGGGAGAAGCTGTTTTTT. This encodes CSAKGREKLFF.

The gene calls are TRBV7-9 and TRBJ2-7; possible D gene TRBD1, 5 bases. Trimming stripped 0 bases from V and 3 bases from J, with 9 bases between. The CDR3 runs 14 residues. Germline V lookup: CDR1 SEHNR, CDR2 FQNEAQ (reference sequence). The CDR3 here is CASSLADTNYEQYF. The CDR3 DNA is TGTGCCAGCAGCTTAGCGGACACTAACTACGAGCAGTACTTC.

This clone was detected only once. J is TRBJ1-1 and V is TRBV6-6; tentative D call: TRBD1 (5 bases). The germline CDR1 and CDR2 sequences are MNHNY and SVGAGI (reference sequence). Trimming stripped 5 bases from V and 1 base from J, with 14 bases between. The CDR3 is 15 amino acids. The chain's CDR3 is CASSRGRVGNTEAFF. CDR3 sequence (DNA): TGTGCCAGCAGTCGAGGCAGGGTGGGGAACACTGAAGCTTTCTTT.